This T cell receptor (beta chain) was captured in a study of human T cells and chemical hapten exposure. As concerns this clonotype: What it recognizes is unknown.

Overall study results and limits: As patch test score rose, PT1 expanded TCR counts tended to rise as well. TCRs exceeding a frequency of 1 in 1000 stayed unchanged under DPC sensitization.

The time point denotes: patch test 2, 6 weeks after DPC sensitization. Sample treatment: therapeutic diphenylcyclopropenone sensitization with weekly scalp DPC. J gave up 1 base and V 0 bases, and 8 bases lay outside the gene matches. The CDR3 spans 18 residues. CDR1 and CDR2 from the germline V gene are SGDLS and YYNGEE. TCRdb reprocessed the RACE reads with MiXCR, giving one entry per CDR3 protein. The sample has nearly 95,000 distinct CDR3 sequences; approximately 11% are singletons. The chain combines TRBV9 with TRBJ2-3; 10 nucleotides line up with TRBD2. The sequencing here drew on whole blood, taken in connection with sensitization to the hapten diphenylcyclopropenone (DPC). This clonotype was sampled from a man in his forties with alopecia areata. Some clones in this sample may be carry-over from other donors' samples. The CDR3 here is CASSVAPSGRAGTDTQYF. The CDR3 DNA follows: TGTGCCAGCAGCGTAGCGCCCAGCGGGAGGGCCGGCACAGATACGCAGTATTTT.